This T cell receptor (beta chain) is from a study of T cell repertoires in cytomegalovirus infection. Study-wide context: It was recently identified HLA-C-restricted and well-studied HLA-B-restricted CMV epitopes that the study used. An indication of both CMV infection and matching HLA type came from public TCR beta signatures.

Remarks on this clonotype: Its antigen remains unknown.

The junction had 5 bases not matched to a gene; V was cut back by 2 bases and J by 0 bases. CDR3 length: 17 amino acids. Notes on the study in general: Frequencies of public TCR beta families were cumulated, and this identified carriers of CMV plus the relevant HLA. HLA-C-restricted CMV-specific TCR beta clonotypes were dominant in the ex vivo response.

MiXCR, applied by TCRdb to the reads, yields one record per CDR3 protein. The sample records about 110,000 distinct CDR3 sequences, approximately 45% being singletons. The sequenced sample was CD8+ T cells from cultured PBMCs, obtained from culture after CMV antigen stimulation. V usage is TRBV12-3 or TRBV12-4 and J usage is TRBJ2-1; 9 bases align to TRBD2. The receptor was isolated from a human donor in good health (CMV status not recorded). Some clones in this sample may be carry-over from other donors' samples. The CDR3 spells CASSLYSGGSSYNEQFF. DNA for the CDR3: TGTGCCAGCAGTTTATATAGCGGGGGTAGCTCCTACAATGAGCAGTTCTTC.